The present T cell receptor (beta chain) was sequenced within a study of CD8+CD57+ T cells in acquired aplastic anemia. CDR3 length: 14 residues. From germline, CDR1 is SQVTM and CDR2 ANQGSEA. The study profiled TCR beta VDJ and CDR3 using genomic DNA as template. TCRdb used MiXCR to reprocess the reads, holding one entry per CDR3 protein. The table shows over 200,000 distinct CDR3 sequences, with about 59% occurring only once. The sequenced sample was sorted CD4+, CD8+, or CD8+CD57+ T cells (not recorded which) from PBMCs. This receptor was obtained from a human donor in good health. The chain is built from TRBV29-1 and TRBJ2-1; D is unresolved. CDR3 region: CSQLPLSSYNEQFF. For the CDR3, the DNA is TGCAGTCAACTCCCCCTGAGCTCCTACAATGAGCAGTTCTTC.